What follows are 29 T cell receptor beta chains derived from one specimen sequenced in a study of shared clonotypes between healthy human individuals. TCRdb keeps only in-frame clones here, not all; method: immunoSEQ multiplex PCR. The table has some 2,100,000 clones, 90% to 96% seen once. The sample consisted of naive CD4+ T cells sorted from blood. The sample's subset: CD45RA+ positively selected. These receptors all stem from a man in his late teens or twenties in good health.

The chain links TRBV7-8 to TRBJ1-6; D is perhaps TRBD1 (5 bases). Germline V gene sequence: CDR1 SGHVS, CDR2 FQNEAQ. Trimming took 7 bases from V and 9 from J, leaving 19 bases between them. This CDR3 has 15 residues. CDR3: CASKGLESGGSPLHF. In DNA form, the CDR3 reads TGTGCCAGCAAGGGCTTAGAATCGGGGGGTTCACCCCTCCACTTT. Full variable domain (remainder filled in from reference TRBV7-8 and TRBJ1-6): GAGVSQSPRYKVAKRGQDVALRCDPISGHVSLFWYQQALGQGPEFLTYFQNEAQLDKSGLPSDRFFAERPEGSVSTLKIQRTQQEDSAVYLCASKGLESGGSPLHFGNGTRLTVT.

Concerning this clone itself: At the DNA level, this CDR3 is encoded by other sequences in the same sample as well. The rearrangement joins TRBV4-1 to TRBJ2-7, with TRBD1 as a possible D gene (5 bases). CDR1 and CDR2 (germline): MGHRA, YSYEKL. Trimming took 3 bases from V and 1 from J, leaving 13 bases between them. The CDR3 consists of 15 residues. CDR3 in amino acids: CASSQGQGSSYEQYF. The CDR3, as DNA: TGCGCCAGCAGCCAGGGCCAGGGCAGTTCCTACGAGCAGTACTTC.

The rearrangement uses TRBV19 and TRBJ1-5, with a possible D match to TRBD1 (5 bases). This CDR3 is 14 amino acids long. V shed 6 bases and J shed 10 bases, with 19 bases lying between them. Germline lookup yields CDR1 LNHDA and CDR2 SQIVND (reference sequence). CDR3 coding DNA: TGTGCCAGTAGCTCTCTGGGGCTTATCCAACCCCAGCATTTT. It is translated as CASSSLGLIQPQHF.

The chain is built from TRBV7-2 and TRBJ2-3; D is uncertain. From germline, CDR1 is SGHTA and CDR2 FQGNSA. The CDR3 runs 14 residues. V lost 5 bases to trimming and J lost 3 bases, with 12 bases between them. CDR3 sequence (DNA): TGTGCCAGCAGCCCTCAGGCTCCAACAGATACGCAGTATTTT. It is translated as CASSPQAPTDTQYF.

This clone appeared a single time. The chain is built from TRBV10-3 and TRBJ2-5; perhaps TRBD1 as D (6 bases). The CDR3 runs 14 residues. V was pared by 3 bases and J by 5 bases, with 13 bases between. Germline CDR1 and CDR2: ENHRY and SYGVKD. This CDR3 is CAISDGRGSETQYF. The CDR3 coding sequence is TGTGCCATCAGTGACGGCAGGGGAAGCGAGACCCAGTACTTC.

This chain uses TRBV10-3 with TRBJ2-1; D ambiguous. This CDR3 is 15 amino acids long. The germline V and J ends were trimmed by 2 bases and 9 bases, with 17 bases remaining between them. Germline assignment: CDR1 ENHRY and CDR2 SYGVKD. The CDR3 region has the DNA TGTGCCATCAGTGAGGGGTTAGGCTCAAGTTTTGAGCAGTTCTTC. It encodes CAISEGLGSSFEQFF.

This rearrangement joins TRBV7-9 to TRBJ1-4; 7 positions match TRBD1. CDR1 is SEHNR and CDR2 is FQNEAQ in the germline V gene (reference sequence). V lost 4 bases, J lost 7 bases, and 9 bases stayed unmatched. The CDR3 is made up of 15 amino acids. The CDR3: CASSSLTGFVEKLFF. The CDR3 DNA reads TGTGCCAGCAGCTCCTTGACAGGGTTTGTTGAAAAACTGTTTTTT.

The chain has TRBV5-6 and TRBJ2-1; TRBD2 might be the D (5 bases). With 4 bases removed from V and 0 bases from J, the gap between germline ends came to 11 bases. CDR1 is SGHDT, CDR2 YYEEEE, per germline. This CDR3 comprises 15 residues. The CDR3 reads CASSPDFNSYNEQFF. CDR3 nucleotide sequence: TGTGCCAGCAGCCCGGACTTCAACTCCTACAATGAGCAGTTCTTC.

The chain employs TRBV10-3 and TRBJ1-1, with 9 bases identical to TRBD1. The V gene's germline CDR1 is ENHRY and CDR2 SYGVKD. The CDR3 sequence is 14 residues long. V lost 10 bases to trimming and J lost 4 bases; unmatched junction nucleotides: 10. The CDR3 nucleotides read TGTGCCACGGGGACAGGGTTGCTCTTCACTGAAGCTTTCTTT. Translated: CATGTGLLFTEAFF.

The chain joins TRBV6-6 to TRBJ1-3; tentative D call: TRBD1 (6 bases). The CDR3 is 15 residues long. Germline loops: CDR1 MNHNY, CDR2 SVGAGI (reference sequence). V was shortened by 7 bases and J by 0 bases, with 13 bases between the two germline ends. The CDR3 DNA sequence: TGTGCCAGCATTATGGGACACCTCTCTGGAAACACCATATATTTT. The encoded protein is CASIMGHLSGNTIYF.

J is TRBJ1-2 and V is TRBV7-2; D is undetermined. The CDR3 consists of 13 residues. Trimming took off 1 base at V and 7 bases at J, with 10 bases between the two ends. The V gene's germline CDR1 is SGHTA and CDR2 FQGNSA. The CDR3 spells CASSLVGMGGYTF. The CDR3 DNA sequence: TGTGCCAGCAGCTTAGTGGGGATGGGTGGCTACACCTTC.

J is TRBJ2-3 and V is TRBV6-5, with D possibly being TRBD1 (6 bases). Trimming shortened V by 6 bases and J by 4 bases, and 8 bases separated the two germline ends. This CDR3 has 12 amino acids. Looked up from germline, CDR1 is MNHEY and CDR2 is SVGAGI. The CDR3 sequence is CASRGAPDTQYF. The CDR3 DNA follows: TGTGCCAGCAGGGGGGCCCCAGATACGCAGTATTTT.

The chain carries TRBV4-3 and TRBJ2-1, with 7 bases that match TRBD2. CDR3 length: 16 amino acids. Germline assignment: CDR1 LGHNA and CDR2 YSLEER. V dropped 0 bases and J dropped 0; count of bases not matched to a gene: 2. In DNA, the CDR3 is TGCGCCAGCAGCCAAGATCCGGGGGGCTCCTACAATGAGCAGTTCTTC. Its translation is CASSQDPGGSYNEQFF.

CDR3 sequence reads: CASSFYRSYGYTF. As DNA, the CDR3 is TGTGCCAGCAGCTTCTACAGGAGCTATGGCTACACCTTC. V gene TRBV5-6 combines with J gene TRBJ1-2, with a possible D match to TRBD1 (5 bases). CDR1 and CDR2 from the germline V gene are SGHDT and YYEEEE. V lost 2 bases, J lost 4 bases, and 9 bases lay in between. This CDR3 spans 13 amino acids.

CDR3 nucleotide sequence: TGCGCCAGCAGCTCCGACGGACAGCAAGAGACCCAGTACTTC. Translation: CASSSDGQQETQYF. V and J are TRBV5-1 and TRBJ2-5; TRBD1 might be the D (6 bases). CDR1 and CDR2 (germline): SGHRS, YFSETQ. V was shortened by 3 bases and J by 2 bases, with 11 bases between the two germline ends. The CDR3 length is 14 residues. Full variable domain (remainder filled in from reference TRBV5-1 and TRBJ2-5): KAGVTQTPRYLIKTRGQQVTLSCSPISGHRSVSWYQQTPGQGLQFLFEYFSETQRNKGNFPGRFSGRQFSNSRSEMNVSTLELGDSALYLCASSSDGQQETQYFGPGTRLLVL.

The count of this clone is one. The CDR3 region is CASPGTSGRVPETQYF. DNA of the CDR3: TGCGCCAGCCCCGGAACTAGCGGGAGAGTTCCAGAGACCCAGTACTTC. The chain employs TRBV4-1 and TRBJ2-5; 11 nucleotides line up with TRBD2. Trimming removed 8 bases from V and 4 bases from J; junction bases left unmatched: 12. CDR3 size: 16 residues. Looked up from germline, CDR1 is MGHRA and CDR2 is YSYEKL.

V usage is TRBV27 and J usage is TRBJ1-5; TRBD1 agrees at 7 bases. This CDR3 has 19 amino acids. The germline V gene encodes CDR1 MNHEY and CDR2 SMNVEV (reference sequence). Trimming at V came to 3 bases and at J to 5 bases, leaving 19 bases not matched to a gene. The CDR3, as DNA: TGTGCCAGCAGTTTGGAGTGGGACAGCCTTCAGAGGGGGGATCAGCCCCAGCATTTT. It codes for CASSLEWDSLQRGDQPQHF.

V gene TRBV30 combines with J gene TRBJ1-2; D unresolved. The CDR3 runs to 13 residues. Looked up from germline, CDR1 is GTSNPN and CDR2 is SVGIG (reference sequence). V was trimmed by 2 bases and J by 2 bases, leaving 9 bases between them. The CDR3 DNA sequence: TGTGCCTGGAGTCGCGGGATCAACTATGGCTACACCTTC. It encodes CAWSRGINYGYTF.

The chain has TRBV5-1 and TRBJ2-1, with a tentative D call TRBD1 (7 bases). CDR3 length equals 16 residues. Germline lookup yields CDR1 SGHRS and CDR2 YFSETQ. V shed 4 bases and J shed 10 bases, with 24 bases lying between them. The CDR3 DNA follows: TGCGCCAGCAGCGGGGCCGGGACAGTTCCCCGGGAGGAGCAGTTCTTC. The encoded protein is CASSGAGTVPREEQFF.

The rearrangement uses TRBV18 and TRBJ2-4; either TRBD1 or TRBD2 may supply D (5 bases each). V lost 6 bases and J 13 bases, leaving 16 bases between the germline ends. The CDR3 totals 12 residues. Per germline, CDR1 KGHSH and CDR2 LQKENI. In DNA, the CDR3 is TGTGCCAGCTCCACTGAAGTGGGGGTGCAGTACTTC. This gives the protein CASSTEVGVQYF.

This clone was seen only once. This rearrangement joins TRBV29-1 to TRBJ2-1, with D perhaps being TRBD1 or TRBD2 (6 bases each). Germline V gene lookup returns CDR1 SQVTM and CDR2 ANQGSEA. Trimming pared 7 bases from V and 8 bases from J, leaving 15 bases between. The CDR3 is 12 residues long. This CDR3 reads CSGGAVWDEQFF. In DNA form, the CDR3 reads TGCAGCGGGGGGGCAGTCTGGGATGAGCAGTTCTTC.

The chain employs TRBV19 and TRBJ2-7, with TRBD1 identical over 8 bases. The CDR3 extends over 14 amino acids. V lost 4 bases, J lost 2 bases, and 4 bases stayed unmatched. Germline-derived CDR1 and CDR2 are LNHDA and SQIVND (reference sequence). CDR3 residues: CASSTQGQAYEQYF. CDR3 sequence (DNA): TGTGCCAGTAGTACTCAGGGACAGGCCTACGAGCAGTACTTC.

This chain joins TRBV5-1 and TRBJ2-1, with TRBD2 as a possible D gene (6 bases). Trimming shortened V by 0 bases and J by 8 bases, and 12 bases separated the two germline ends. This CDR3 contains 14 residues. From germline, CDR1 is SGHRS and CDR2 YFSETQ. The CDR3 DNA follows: TGCGCCAGCAGCTTGGTACGGGAGAGGGATGAGCAGTTCTTC. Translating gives CASSLVRERDEQFF. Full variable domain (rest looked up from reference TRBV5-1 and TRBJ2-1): KAGVTQTPRYLIKTRGQQVTLSCSPISGHRSVSWYQQTPGQGLQFLFEYFSETQRNKGNFPGRFSGRQFSNSRSEMNVSTLELGDSALYLCASSLVRERDEQFFGPGTRLTVL.

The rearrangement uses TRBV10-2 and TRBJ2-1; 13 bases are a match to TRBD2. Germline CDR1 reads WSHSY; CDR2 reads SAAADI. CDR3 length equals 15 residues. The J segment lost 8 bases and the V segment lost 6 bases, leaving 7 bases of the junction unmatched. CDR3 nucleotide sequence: TGCGCCAGCAGCAAGGGACTAGCGGGAAGCGATGAGCAGTTCTTC. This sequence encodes CASSKGLAGSDEQFF.

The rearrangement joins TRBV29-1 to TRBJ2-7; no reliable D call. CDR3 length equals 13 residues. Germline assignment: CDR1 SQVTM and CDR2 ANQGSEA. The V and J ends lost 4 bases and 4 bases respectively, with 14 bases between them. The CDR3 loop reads CSVAPKFLYEQYF. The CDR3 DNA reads TGCAGCGTTGCCCCAAAGTTCCTGTACGAGCAGTACTTC.

DNA of the CDR3: TGCGCCAGTTACCGGGACCCAGCGGGGAACTCCTACGAGCAGTACTTC. This sequence encodes CASYRDPAGNSYEQYF. This chain connects TRBV5-1 to TRBJ2-7; 7 nucleotides match TRBD2. V lost 8 bases to trimming and J lost 0 bases; unmatched junction nucleotides: 14. Germline V gene lookup returns CDR1 SGHRS and CDR2 YFSETQ. The CDR3 is made up of 16 amino acids.

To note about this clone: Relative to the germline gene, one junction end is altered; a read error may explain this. The CDR3 DNA reads TGTGCCAGCAGTGGTCCAGGGGGTTCCTACGGGCAGTACTTC. This translates into CASSGPGGSYGQYF. This chain links TRBV6-5 with TRBJ2-7; the match to TRBD1 covers 7 bases. This CDR3 is 14 amino acids long. Germline assignment: CDR1 MNHEY and CDR2 SVGAGI.

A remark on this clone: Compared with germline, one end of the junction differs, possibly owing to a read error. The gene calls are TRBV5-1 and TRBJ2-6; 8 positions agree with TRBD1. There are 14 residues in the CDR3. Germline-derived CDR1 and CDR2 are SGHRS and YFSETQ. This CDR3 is CASSPTTGVGELSF. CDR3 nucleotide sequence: TGCGCCAGCAGCCCGACGACAGGGGTCGGGGAGCTGTCTTTC.

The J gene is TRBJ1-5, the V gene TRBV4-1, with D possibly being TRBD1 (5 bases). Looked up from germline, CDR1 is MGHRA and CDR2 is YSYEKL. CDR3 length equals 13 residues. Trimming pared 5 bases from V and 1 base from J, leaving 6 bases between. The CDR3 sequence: CASSGGSNQPQHF. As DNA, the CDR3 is TGCGCCAGCAGCGGGGGAAGCAATCAGCCCCAGCATTTT.